Below, 25 T cell receptor beta chains from the same sample are listed, as sequenced in a study of cytomegalovirus exposure and HLA in healthy donors. PCR used 60 Vbeta primers and 13 Jbeta primers. TCRdb's table, derived via immunoSEQ multiplex PCR, lists solely in-frame clones and lacks some. The data show 84,000 or so clones, 70% to 80% seen once. The sequencing input was PBMCs. Source of these receptors: a human donor in good health.

This chain connects TRBV5-1 to TRBJ1-3; D remains ambiguous. Trimming cost V 4 bases and J 0 bases, with 17 bases left between them. Germline V gene lookup returns CDR1 SGHRS and CDR2 YFSETQ. The CDR3 has 17 amino acids. The CDR3 sequence is CASSTGSELSSGNTIYF. CDR3 nucleotide sequence: TGCGCCAGCAGCACCGGGAGTGAATTGAGCTCTGGAAACACCATATATTTT.

The genes are TRBV5-4 and TRBJ1-3; 7 nucleotides line up with TRBD1. The trim removed 1 base at V and 7 bases at J, leaving 2 bases unmatched. The CDR3 is 13 amino acids. Germline V lookup: CDR1 SGHNT, CDR2 YYREEE (reference sequence). The CDR3 DNA sequence: TGTGCCAGCAGCTTGACAGGGGCGAACACCATATATTTT. The encoded protein is CASSLTGANTIYF.

A remark on this clone: An end of the junction differs from the germline gene, which may be a read error. The chain recombines TRBV30 with TRBJ2-7; D might be TRBD1 (6 bases). Germline-derived CDR1 and CDR2 are GTSNPN and SVGIG (reference sequence). The CDR3 is 12 amino acids. CDR3 sequence: CSWSRTAYEQYF. CDR3 DNA: TGTTCCTGGAGTAGGACAGCCTACGAGCAGTACTTC. Supplemented by reference TRBV30 and TRBJ2-7, the full variable domain reads SQTIHQWPATLVQPVGSPLSLECTVEGTSNPNLYWYRQAAGRGLQLLFYSVGIGQISSEVPQNLSASRPQDRQFILSSKKLLLSDSGFYLCSWSRTAYEQYFGPGTRLTVT.

The chain uses TRBV13 and TRBJ2-3, with 9 bases fitting TRBD2. The CDR3 spans 14 residues. The germline CDR1 and CDR2 sequences are PRHDT and FYEKMQ (reference sequence). The J segment lost 1 base and the V segment lost 9 bases, leaving 5 bases of the junction unmatched. The CDR3 here is CASGAGGRTDTQYF. DNA of the CDR3: TGTGCCAGTGGAGCGGGGGGCCGCACAGATACGCAGTATTTT.

The sample holds a few counts of this clone. The chain employs TRBV2 and TRBJ1-1; TRBD1 aligns across 7 bases. This CDR3 is built from 14 residues. The V and J ends lost 10 bases and 0 bases, in that order; junction bases with no gene match: 8. Germline loops: CDR1 SNHLY, CDR2 FYNNEI. The CDR3 loop reads CATQTGNMNTEAFF. CDR3 nucleotides: TGTGCCACCCAGACAGGGAACATGAACACTGAAGCTTTCTTT. The complete variable domain, with remaining parts taken from reference TRBV2 and TRBJ1-1, reads EPEVTQTPSHQVTQMGQEVILRCVPISNHLYFYWYRQILGQKVEFLVSFYNNEISEKSEIFDDQFSVERPDGSNFTLKIRSTKLEDSAMYFCATQTGNMNTEAFFGQGTRLTVV.

V gene TRBV7-8 combines with J gene TRBJ1-6; a weak D match, TRBD1 (6 bases). Germline V CDR1 and CDR2: SGHVS, FQNEAQ. Trimming pared 1 base from V and 8 bases from J, leaving 15 bases between. The CDR3 extends over 16 amino acids. The CDR3: CASSLGPGAKYSPLHF. The CDR3 bases are TGTGCCAGCAGCTTAGGGCCAGGGGCCAAATATTCACCCCTCCACTTT.

V is TRBV6-5 and J is TRBJ2-7, with 8 bases lining up with TRBD2. The CDR3 is made up of 13 amino acids. Germline lookup yields CDR1 MNHEY and CDR2 SVGAGI. V lost 8 bases to trimming and J lost 0 bases; unmatched junction nucleotides: 3. The CDR3 sequence: CASAGGGSYEQYF. Written as DNA, the CDR3 is TGTGCCAGCGCCGGGGGGGGCTCCTACGAGCAGTACTTC.

V gene TRBV5-8 combines with J gene TRBJ2-5; D is possibly TRBD2 (6 bases). The CDR3 sequence is 14 residues long. With 1 base removed from V and 5 bases from J, the gap between germline ends came to 12 bases. Germline-derived CDR1 and CDR2 are SGHTS and YDEGEE. In DNA, the CDR3 is TGTGCCAGCAGCTTGTTCTCAGGAGGGGAGACCCAGTACTTC. Its protein is CASSLFSGGETQYF.

In its sample, this clone was seen a few times. This rearrangement joins TRBV7-5 to TRBJ2-7; the table calls TRBD2, which could not be checked here. TRBV7-5 is designated a pseudogene. The CDR3 length is 14 residues. CDR3 DNA sequence: TGTGCCAGAAGCTTAGTTAGCTACGCCGGCGAGCAGTACTTC. This codes for CARSLVSYAGEQYF.

This chain links TRBV9 with TRBJ1-3; TRBD1 is a possible D gene (6 bases). Germline V gives CDR1 SGDLS, CDR2 YYNGEE. The CDR3 covers 15 residues. Trimming cost V 4 bases and J 4 bases, with 15 bases left between them. CDR3 DNA: TGTGCCAGCAGCCCTGAACAGGGTTCAGGAAACACCATATATTTT. It translates to CASSPEQGSGNTIYF.

The chain joins TRBV18 to TRBJ1-5; the match to TRBD1 covers 9 bases. The J segment lost 0 bases and the V segment lost 6 bases, leaving 6 bases of the junction unmatched. The CDR3 totals 16 residues. CDR1 KGHSH and CDR2 LQKENI come from the germline V gene. Here the CDR3 DNA reads TGTGCCAGCTCGGTGGACAGGGGAAGTAGCAATCAGCCCCAGCATTTT. Translated: CASSVDRGSSNQPQHF.

The rearrangement joins TRBV27 to TRBJ2-6; perhaps TRBD1 as D (6 bases). The CDR3 sequence is 16 residues long. Per the germline V gene, CDR1 is MNHEY and CDR2 is SMNVEV (reference sequence). The V end lost 6 bases, the J end lost 0 bases, and 12 bases lay between the germline ends. CDR3 sequence reads: CASSPQGNSGANVLTF. CDR3 nucleotide sequence: TGTGCCAGCAGCCCACAGGGTAACTCTGGGGCCAACGTCCTGACTTTC.

The chain uses TRBV2 and TRBJ1-5, with D tentatively TRBD1 (6 bases). Germline V lookup: CDR1 SNHLY, CDR2 FYNNEI. The germline V and J ends were trimmed by 6 bases and 4 bases, with 13 bases remaining between them. The CDR3 spans 14 residues. CDR3 amino acids: CASRTDSVNQPQHF. The DNA of the CDR3 is TGTGCCAGCAGGACGGACAGCGTAAATCAGCCCCAGCATTTT.

The CDR3 DNA reads TGTGCCAGCAGCCGGGGACAGGGTGTCGCAGATACGCAGTATTTT. Its protein product is CASSRGQGVADTQYF. The chain couples TRBV7-9 to TRBJ2-3, with 9 positions matching TRBD1. Germline assignment: CDR1 SEHNR and CDR2 FQNEAQ (reference sequence). The length of the CDR3 is 15 residues. Trimming took 5 bases from V and 4 from J; bases not matched to a gene: 7.

The rearrangement links TRBV7-2 to TRBJ2-3; D is possibly TRBD1 (5 bases). Trimming removed 2 bases from V and 4 bases from J, with 16 bases in between. CDR1 is SGHTA, CDR2 FQGNSA, per germline. The CDR3 runs to 16 residues. CDR3 region: CASSLFRGLRADTQYF. The CDR3 nucleotides read TGTGCCAGCAGCTTATTTAGGGGTTTGAGAGCAGATACGCAGTATTTT.

This clone has only one observation. Sequence at one end of the junction differs from germline and may be a read error. This same CDR3 is encoded by further DNA sequences in the sample. The chain combines TRBV7-9 with TRBJ1-2, with 7 bases aligning to TRBD1. The germline CDR1 and CDR2 sequences are SEHNR and FQNEAQ (reference sequence). The CDR3 length is 13 residues. The CDR3 DNA follows: TGCGCCAGCAGCTTGGGGACAGACTATGGCTACACCTTC. Translation gives CASSLGTDYGYTF.

The rearrangement links TRBV7-9 to TRBJ2-7; tentative D call: TRBD2 (6 bases). This CDR3 has 12 residues. CDR1 and CDR2 (germline): SEHNR, FQNEAQ (reference sequence). V lost 4 bases and J 5 bases, leaving 9 bases between the germline ends. CDR3 in amino acids: CASSWGEDEQYF. For the CDR3, the DNA is TGTGCCAGCAGCTGGGGGGAGGACGAGCAGTACTTC.

This clone was seen a few times. The gene calls are TRBV7-6 and TRBJ1-2; a weak D match, TRBD1 (6 bases). V was clipped by 5 bases and J by 4 bases, with 17 bases between them. The CDR3 runs 15 residues. Germline values: CDR1 SGHVS, CDR2 FNYEAQ. CDR3 in amino acids: CASSPRTGLGYGYTF. CDR3 nucleotide sequence: TGTGCCAGCAGCCCTCGAACAGGGCTAGGCTATGGCTACACCTTC. Based on the CDR3 plus reference TRBV7-6 and TRBJ1-2, the full variable domain is GAGVSQSPRYKVTKRGQDVALRCDPISGHVSLYWYRQALGQGPEFLTYFNYEAQQDKSGLPNDRFSAERPEGSISTLTIQRTEQRDSAMYRCASSPRTGLGYGYTFGSGTRLTVV.

In its sample, this clone was seen once. The V gene is TRBV7-9, the J gene TRBJ2-3; D not certain. The CDR3 has 13 residues. V was trimmed by 3 bases and J by 9 bases, leaving 13 bases between them. Germline loops: CDR1 SEHNR, CDR2 FQNEAQ (reference sequence). This CDR3 reads CASSFQERRTQYF. The CDR3 DNA follows: TGTGCCAGCAGCTTCCAGGAACGCCGGACGCAGTATTTT.

CDR3 amino acids: CATSGGAFGGQFF. In DNA, the CDR3 is TGTGCCACCAGCGGGGGGGCCTTTGGGGGGCAGTTCTTC. The chain recombines TRBV27 with TRBJ2-1; 10 nucleotides agree with TRBD2. The CDR3 runs to 13 residues. With V trimmed by 10 bases and J by 12 bases, 12 bases remained unmatched. CDR1 is MNHEY and CDR2 is SMNVEV in the germline V gene (reference sequence).

Only a few counts were recorded for this clone. The chain joins TRBV7-2 to TRBJ2-5; a possible D gene is TRBD2 (5 bases). Germline V gene sequence: CDR1 SGHTA, CDR2 FQGNSA. Trimming shortened V by 5 bases and J by 5 bases, and 15 bases separated the two germline ends. This CDR3 has 14 amino acids. The CDR3 DNA reads TGTGCCAGCAGCCCCAGAGGTAGAGGGGAGACCCAGTACTTC. This translates into CASSPRGRGETQYF.

The chain couples TRBV23-1 to TRBJ1-3; TRBD1 might be the D (6 bases). Being an ORF, TRBV23-1 has a function that is uncertain. This CDR3 is 18 amino acids long. V lost 4 bases and J lost 3, with 22 bases in between. CDR3 coding DNA: TGCGCCAGCAGTCGACCGGGACAAGAATCGAAAAGTGGAAACACCATATATTTT. Its protein is CASSRPGQESKSGNTIYF.

CDR3 region: CSDGTGEDGEQFF. The CDR3 DNA sequence: TGCAGCGATGGGACAGGGGAAGACGGTGAGCAGTTCTTC. V usage is TRBV29-1 and J usage is TRBJ2-1, with TRBD1 matching over 10 bases. The CDR3 sequence is 13 residues long. Per the germline V gene, CDR1 is SQVTM and CDR2 is ANQGSEA. J gave up 9 bases and V 7 bases, and 9 bases lay outside the gene matches.

CDR3 amino acids: CASSPRGSDNEKLFF. In DNA, the CDR3 is TGTGCCAGCAGCCCCCGTGGCAGTGATAATGAAAAACTGTTTTTT. The chain links TRBV11-2 to TRBJ1-4; D unclear. The ends were cut back, 5 bases at V and 4 bases at J, with 14 bases in the middle. The CDR3 runs 15 residues. The germline V gene encodes CDR1 SGHAT and CDR2 FQNNGV.

The chain joins TRBV30 to TRBJ1-2; D call uncertain. The CDR3 has 15 residues. V lost 2 bases and J lost 3, with 16 bases in between. Germline V gene lookup returns CDR1 GTSNPN and CDR2 SVGIG (reference sequence). The CDR3 DNA reads as TGTGCCTGGAGTCCCGGGTCTGGGTTGTACTATGGCTACACCTTC. Translating gives CAWSPGSGLYYGYTF.